The 14 T cell receptor beta chains below all came from one sample that was sequenced in a study of identical twins listed by TCRdb under 2016. The library came from 5' RACE. TCRdb lists the instrument as Illumina HiSeq 2000. TCRdb reprocessing: public reads trimmed at Q25 with fastp, clones called with MiXCR, in-frame beta chains kept. Entries that share a CDR3 protein sequence are merged under the most common genes and DNA. This sample lists some 730,000 distinct CDR3 sequences; around a sixth were detected once. About 12% of the sample is in the top ten clones. The sample also formed part of further work on T cells expressing NK-cell markers.

Material: PBMCs. The origin of the receptors is a woman younger than 35 in good health.

A few counts support this clonotype. The V gene is TRBV7-9, the J gene TRBJ1-1; no clear D. CDR1 and CDR2 from the germline V gene are SEHNR and FQNEAQ (reference sequence). Trimming stripped 2 bases from V and 8 bases from J, with 9 bases between. This CDR3 is built from 12 residues. The CDR3 nucleotides are TGTGCCAGCAGCTTAAACCAAGCGGAAGCTTTCTTT. Translation: CASSLNQAEAFF.

This rearrangement joins TRBV11-3 to TRBJ2-3; 9 bases align to TRBD2. This CDR3 is built from 14 residues. V dropped 7 bases and J dropped 4; count of bases not matched to a gene: 6. The germline V gene has CDR1 SGHNT and CDR2 YENEEA. This CDR3 is CASTRGGAPDTQYF. The CDR3 region has the DNA TGTGCCAGCACCCGCGGGGGGGCCCCAGATACGCAGTATTTT.

This clonotype was seen more than once but under ten times. This chain joins TRBV12-3 or TRBV12-4 and TRBJ2-1; D is ambiguous. The CDR3 length is 14 residues. V was trimmed by 7 bases and J by 1 base, leaving 11 bases between them. The CDR3 nucleotides are TGTGCCAGCACAGAAGGGAATTCCTACAATGAGCAGTTCTTC. This sequence encodes CASTEGNSYNEQFF.

There are a few counts of this clonotype. The genes are TRBV6-5 and TRBJ2-7, with 9 bases fitting TRBD1. The CDR3 totals 15 residues. Germline trimming cut 0 bases from V and 7 bases from J; bases unmatched to any gene: 7. Looked up from germline, CDR1 is MNHEY and CDR2 is SVGAGI. The DNA of the CDR3 is TGTGCCAGCAGTTACTCGGGACAGGGCGTGGATGAGCAGTACTTC. Translated, it gives CASSYSGQGVDEQYF.

This clonotype came up many times. J is TRBJ2-7 and V is TRBV20-1; 7 bases match TRBD2. Trimming at V came to 3 bases and at J to 3 bases, leaving 5 bases not matched to a gene. The CDR3 covers 13 residues. Germline CDR1 is DFQATT and CDR2 is SNEGSKA (reference sequence). The CDR3 here is CSASGRTDYEQYF. The CDR3 coding sequence is TGCAGTGCTAGCGGGAGGACCGACTACGAGCAGTACTTC.

The rearrangement joins TRBV20-1 to TRBJ1-1; possible D gene TRBD1, 6 bases. The V and J ends lost 6 bases and 6 bases respectively, with 20 bases between them. The CDR3 sequence is 14 residues long. CDR1 and CDR2 from the germline V gene are DFQATT and SNEGSKA (reference sequence). The CDR3: CSAHEGGSNAEAFF. DNA for the CDR3: TGCAGTGCCCACGAGGGGGGGTCTAACGCTGAAGCTTTCTTT.

This clonotype showed up just a few times. V is TRBV20-1 and J is TRBJ1-6, with TRBD1 identical over 7 bases. V was clipped by 1 base and J by 4 bases; unmatched bases: 7. The germline V gene encodes CDR1 DFQATT and CDR2 SNEGSKA (reference sequence). CDR3 length: 16 residues. The CDR3 protein is CSARATDRPYNSPLHF. CDR3 coding DNA: TGCAGTGCTAGAGCTACGGACAGGCCGTATAATTCACCCCTCCACTTT.

This clonotype has more than one count but fewer than ten. This sequence joins TRBV20-1 and TRBJ1-1; possibly TRBD1 for D (5 bases). Deletions cut 5 bases from V and 1 base from J, with 11 bases between. Germline V lookup: CDR1 DFQATT, CDR2 SNEGSKA (reference sequence). This CDR3 has 13 residues. The CDR3 loop reads CSARKTGNTEAFF. CDR3 DNA sequence: TGCAGTGCTCGCAAAACAGGGAACACTGAAGCTTTCTTT.

This clonotype was seen ten or more times. This chain uses TRBV20-1 with TRBJ2-7, with D perhaps matching TRBD1 or TRBD2 (5 bases each). Germline V gene data show CDR1 as DFQATT and CDR2 as SNEGSKA (reference sequence). This CDR3 region has 12 residues. Trimming left V 6 bases short and J 3 bases short, with 12 bases between. The CDR3 here is CSARDGLYEQYF. CDR3 DNA sequence: TGCAGTGCCAGGGACGGTCTCTACGAGCAGTACTTC.

This clonotype came up a few times. Here the CDR3 reads CASSLGGSENEQFF. CDR3 DNA: TGCGCCAGCAGCTTGGGAGGCAGCGAGAATGAGCAGTTCTTC. The V call is TRBV5-1, the J call TRBJ2-1, with D unclear. V lost 0 bases, J lost 7 bases, and 11 bases lay in between. This CDR3 comprises 14 residues. Germline V CDR1 and CDR2: SGHRS, YFSETQ.

This clonotype has ten or more counts. This chain links TRBV12-3 or TRBV12-4 with TRBJ2-7; TRBD1 or TRBD2 may be the D gene (6 bases each). The CDR3 spans 14 residues. Trimming removed 2 bases at V and 6 bases at J, with 14 bases between. The CDR3, as DNA: TGTGCCAGCAGTTTACGGGGGCCAGGCGCCGAGCAGTACTTC. Translation: CASSLRGPGAEQYF.

This clonotype was seen a handful of times. This sequence joins TRBV27 and TRBJ2-1, with D hard to call. This CDR3 is 15 amino acids long. Germline V gives CDR1 MNHEY, CDR2 SMNVEV (reference sequence). V shed 5 bases and J shed 8 bases, with 19 bases lying between them. Here the CDR3 reads CASSNQLLFIDEQFF. The CDR3 DNA reads as TGTGCCAGCAGTAATCAGCTGCTCTTTATCGATGAGCAGTTCTTC.

This clonotype was recorded a few times. The chain links TRBV15 to TRBJ2-1, with TRBD2 matching 10 bases. The CDR3 is 14 amino acids. After removal of 4 bases from V and 6 bases from J, the junction contained 3 bases not matched to a gene. Germline V CDR1 and CDR2: LNHNV, YYDKDF (reference sequence). As DNA, the CDR3 is TGTGCCACCAGCACCGGACTAGCGGTCAATGAGCAGTTCTTC. Translated, it gives CATSTGLAVNEQFF.

This clonotype was seen ten or more times. J is TRBJ2-7 and V is TRBV5-1; 8 nucleotides line up with TRBD1. The CDR3 sequence is 15 residues long. The germline CDR1 and CDR2 sequences are SGHRS and YFSETQ. With 2 bases clipped from V and 2 bases from J, the junction kept 6 bases outside the gene matches. CDR3 DNA sequence: TGCGCCAGCAGCTTAGGCCGACAGGGGCCCTACGAGCAGTACTTC. Protein: CASSLGRQGPYEQYF.